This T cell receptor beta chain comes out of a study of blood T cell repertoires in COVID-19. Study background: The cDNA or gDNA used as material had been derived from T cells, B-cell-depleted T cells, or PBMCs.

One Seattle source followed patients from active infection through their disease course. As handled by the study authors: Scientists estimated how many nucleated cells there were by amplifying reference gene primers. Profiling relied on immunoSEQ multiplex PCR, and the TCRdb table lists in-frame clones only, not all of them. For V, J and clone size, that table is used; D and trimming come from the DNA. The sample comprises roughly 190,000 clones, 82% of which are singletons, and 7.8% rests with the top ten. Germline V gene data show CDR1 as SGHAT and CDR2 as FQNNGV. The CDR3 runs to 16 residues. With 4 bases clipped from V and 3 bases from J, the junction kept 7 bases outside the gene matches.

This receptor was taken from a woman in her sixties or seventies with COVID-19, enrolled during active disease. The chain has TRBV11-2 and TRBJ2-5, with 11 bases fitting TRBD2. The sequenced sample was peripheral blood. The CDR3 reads CASSYIAGGPEETQYF. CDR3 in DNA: TGTGCCAGCAGCTACATAGCGGGAGGGCCGGAAGAGACCCAGTACTTC.